Below, 9 T cell receptor beta chains from the same sample are listed, as sequenced in a study of shared clonotypes between healthy human individuals. Assay used: immunoSEQ multiplex PCR; TCRdb lists only in-frame clones, some missing. The repertoire consists of hundreds of thousands of clones, with more than 70% occurring once and the leading ten covering roughly 1.9%. Sequenced input: memory CD4+ T cells sorted from blood. Subset in this sample: CD45RA-negative fraction. These TCRs come from a woman between 25 and 40 years old in good health.

The V call is TRBV7-3, the J call TRBJ2-7; D unclear. Germline V gives CDR1 SGHTA, CDR2 FQGTGA. Deletions cut 2 bases from V and 0 bases from J, with 11 bases between. The CDR3 is made up of 15 amino acids. Here the CDR3 reads CASSLAVGASYEQYF. The CDR3 DNA is TGTGCCAGCAGCTTAGCGGTCGGAGCCTCCTACGAGCAGTACTTC.

The rearrangement uses TRBV5-4 and TRBJ2-5, with D perhaps TRBD1 (7 bases). Germline V CDR1 and CDR2: SGHNT, YYREEE (reference sequence). V shed 3 bases and J shed 7 bases, with 19 bases lying between them. This CDR3 has 15 amino acids. Here the CDR3 reads CASSSGTAGFGTQYF. As DNA, the CDR3 is TGTGCCAGCAGCTCGGGGACAGCGGGTTTTGGGACCCAGTACTTC. Full variable domain (missing parts from reference TRBV5-4 and TRBJ2-5): ETGVTQSPTHLIKTRGQQVTLRCSSQSGHNTVSWYQQALGQGPQFIFQYYREEENGRGNFPPRFSGLQFPNYSSELNVNALELDDSALYLCASSSGTAGFGTQYFGPGTRLLVL.

Of note for this clone: Other nucleotide sequences from this sample produce the same CDR3. The rearrangement links TRBV2 to TRBJ2-3, with 7 bases lining up with TRBD2. The CDR3 contains 14 residues. CDR1 and CDR2 (germline): SNHLY, FYNNEI. Germline trimming cut 7 bases from V and 0 bases from J; bases unmatched to any gene: 4. The CDR3 is CASIAGVSTDTQYF. The CDR3 DNA is TGTGCCAGCATTGCGGGAGTAAGCACAGATACGCAGTATTTT.

The J gene is TRBJ2-7, the V gene TRBV6-5; no clear D gene. Germline values: CDR1 MNHEY, CDR2 SVGAGI. CDR3 size: 15 residues. Trimming stripped 2 bases from V and 5 bases from J, with 16 bases between. The CDR3 bases are TGTGCCAGCAGTTACGTCGGTCGGGCGCTACACGAGCAGTACTTC. Its translation is CASSYVGRALHEQYF.

The chain joins TRBV7-6 to TRBJ2-5; D is unclear. The CDR3 extends over 13 amino acids. Germline V lookup: CDR1 SGHVS, CDR2 FNYEAQ. Trimming cost V 1 base and J 5 bases, with 8 bases left between them. The CDR3 sequence is CASSLVHRETQYF. The CDR3 DNA is TGTGCCAGCAGCTTAGTACATCGGGAGACCCAGTACTTC. The complete variable domain, with remaining parts taken from reference TRBV7-6 and TRBJ2-5, reads GAGVSQSPRYKVTKRGQDVALRCDPISGHVSLYWYRQALGQGPEFLTYFNYEAQQDKSGLPNDRFSAERPEGSISTLTIQRTEQRDSAMYRCASSLVHRETQYFGPGTRLLVL.

The chain has TRBV7-2 and TRBJ1-2; possible D gene TRBD1, 5 bases. There are 15 residues in the CDR3. V shed 2 bases and J shed 4 bases, with 14 bases lying between them. Germline assignment: CDR1 SGHTA and CDR2 FQGNSA. CDR3 bases: TGTGCCAGCAGCTTATGGGGGATGAGTTTCTATGGCTACACCTTC. Protein: CASSLWGMSFYGYTF.

The V and J genes are TRBV6-5 and TRBJ1-3; no clear D. Germline V lookup: CDR1 MNHEY, CDR2 SVGAGI. The V end was cut by 6 bases, the J end by 10 bases, with 16 bases between. The CDR3 is 13 residues long. CDR3: CASREDGFGTIYF. Written as DNA, the CDR3 is TGTGCCAGCAGAGAGGACGGATTCGGGACCATATATTTT.

This clone was seen only a few times. This chain links TRBV9 with TRBJ1-5; weak D call: TRBD1 (6 bases). The CDR3 is made up of 15 amino acids. Trimming stripped 4 bases from V and 2 bases from J, with 13 bases between. Germline CDR1 and CDR2: SGDLS and YYNGEE. DNA of the CDR3: TGTGCCAGCAGCCCGGGGGCGAGTCGCAATCAGCCCCAGCATTTT. Protein sequence: CASSPGASRNQPQHF.

This clone appeared a single time. DNA of the CDR3: TGTGCCAGCTCAACGACAGGGTCGGAAGGCTACACCTTC. It is translated as CASSTTGSEGYTF. The chain recombines TRBV18 with TRBJ1-2, with TRBD1 matching over 7 bases. Germline values: CDR1 KGHSH, CDR2 LQKENI. The CDR3 covers 13 residues. The V gene end was trimmed by 5 bases and the J gene end by 8 bases; junction bases not matched to a gene: 8.